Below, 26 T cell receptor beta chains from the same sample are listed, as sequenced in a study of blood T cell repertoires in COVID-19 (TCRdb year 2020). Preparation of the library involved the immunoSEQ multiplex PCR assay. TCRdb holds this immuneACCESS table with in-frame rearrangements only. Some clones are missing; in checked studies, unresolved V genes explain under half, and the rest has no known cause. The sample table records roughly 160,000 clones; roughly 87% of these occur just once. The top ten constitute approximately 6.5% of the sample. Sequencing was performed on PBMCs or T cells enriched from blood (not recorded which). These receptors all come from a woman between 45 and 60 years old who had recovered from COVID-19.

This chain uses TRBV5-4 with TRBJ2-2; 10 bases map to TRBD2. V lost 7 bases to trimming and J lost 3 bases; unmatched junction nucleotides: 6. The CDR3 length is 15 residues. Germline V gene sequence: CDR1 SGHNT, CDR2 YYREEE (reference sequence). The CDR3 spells CASGAGGPYTGELFF. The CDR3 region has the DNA TGTGCCAGCGGAGCGGGAGGGCCTTACACCGGGGAGCTGTTTTTT. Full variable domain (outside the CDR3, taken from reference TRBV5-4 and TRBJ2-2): ETGVTQSPTHLIKTRGQQVTLRCSSQSGHNTVSWYQQALGQGPQFIFQYYREEENGRGNFPPRFSGLQFPNYSSELNVNALELDDSALYLCASGAGGPYTGELFFGEGSRLTVL.

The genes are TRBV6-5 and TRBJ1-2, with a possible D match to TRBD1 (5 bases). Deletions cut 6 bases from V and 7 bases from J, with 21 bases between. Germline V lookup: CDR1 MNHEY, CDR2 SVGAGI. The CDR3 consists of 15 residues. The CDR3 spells CASRMQLQGSGGYTF. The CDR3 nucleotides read TGTGCCAGCAGGATGCAACTCCAGGGATCTGGTGGCTACACCTTC.

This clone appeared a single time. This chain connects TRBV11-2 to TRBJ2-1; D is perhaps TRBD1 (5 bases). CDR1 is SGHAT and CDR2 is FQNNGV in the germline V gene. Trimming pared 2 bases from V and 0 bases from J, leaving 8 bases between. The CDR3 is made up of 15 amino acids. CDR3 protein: CASSLQQVSYNEQFF. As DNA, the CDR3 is TGTGCCAGCAGCTTACAACAGGTCTCCTACAATGAGCAGTTCTTC.

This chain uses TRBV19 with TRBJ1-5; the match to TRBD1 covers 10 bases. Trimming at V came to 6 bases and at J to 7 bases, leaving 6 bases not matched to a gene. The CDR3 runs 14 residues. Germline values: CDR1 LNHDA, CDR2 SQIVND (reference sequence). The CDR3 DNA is TGTGCCAGTAGCCCGGGACAGGGGAACCAGCCCCAGCATTTT. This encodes CASSPGQGNQPQHF.

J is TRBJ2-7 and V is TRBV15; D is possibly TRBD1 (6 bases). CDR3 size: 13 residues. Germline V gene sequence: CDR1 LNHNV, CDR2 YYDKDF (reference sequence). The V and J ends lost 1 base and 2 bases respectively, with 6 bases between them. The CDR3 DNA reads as TGTGCCACCAGCAGAGGGGGGCCCTACGAGCAGTACTTC. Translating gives CATSRGGPYEQYF.

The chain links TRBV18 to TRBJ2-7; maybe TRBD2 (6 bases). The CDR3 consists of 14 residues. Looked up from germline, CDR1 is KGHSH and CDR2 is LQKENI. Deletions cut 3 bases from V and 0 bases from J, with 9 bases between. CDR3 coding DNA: TGTGCCAGCTCACCCTCCGGGGGCTCCTACGAGCAGTACTTC. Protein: CASSPSGGSYEQYF.

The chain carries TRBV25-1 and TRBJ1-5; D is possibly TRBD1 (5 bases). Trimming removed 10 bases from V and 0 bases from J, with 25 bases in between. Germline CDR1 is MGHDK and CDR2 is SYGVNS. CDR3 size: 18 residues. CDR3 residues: CAKPWRGNVGHSNQPQHF. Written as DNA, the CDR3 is TGTGCCAAACCGTGGCGGGGGAATGTGGGTCATAGCAATCAGCCCCAGCATTTT. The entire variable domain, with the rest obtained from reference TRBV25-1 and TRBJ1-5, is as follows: EADIYQTPRYLVIGTGKKITLECSQTMGHDKMYWYQQDPGMELHLIHYSYGVNSTEKGDLSSESTVSRIRTEHFPLTLESARPSHTSQYLCAKPWRGNVGHSNQPQHFGDGTRLSIL.

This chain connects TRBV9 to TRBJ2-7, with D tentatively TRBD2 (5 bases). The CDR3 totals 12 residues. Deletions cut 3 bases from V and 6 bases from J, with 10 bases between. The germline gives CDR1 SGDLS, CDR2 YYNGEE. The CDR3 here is CASSATRGEQYF. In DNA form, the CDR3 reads TGTGCCAGCAGCGCCACCCGGGGCGAGCAGTACTTC.

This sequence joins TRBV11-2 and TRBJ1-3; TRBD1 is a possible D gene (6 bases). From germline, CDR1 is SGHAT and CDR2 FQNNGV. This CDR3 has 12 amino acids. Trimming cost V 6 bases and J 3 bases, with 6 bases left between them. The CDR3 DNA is TGTGCCAGCAGAGGGGGTGGAAACACCATATATTTT. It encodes CASRGGGNTIYF.

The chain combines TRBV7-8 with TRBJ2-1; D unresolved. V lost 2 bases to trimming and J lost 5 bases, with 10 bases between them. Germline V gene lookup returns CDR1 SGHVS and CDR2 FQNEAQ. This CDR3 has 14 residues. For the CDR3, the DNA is TGTGCCAGCAGCTTATTGCCCAGAAACAATGAGCAGTTCTTC. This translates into CASSLLPRNNEQFF. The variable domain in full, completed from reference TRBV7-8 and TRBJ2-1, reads GAGVSQSPRYKVAKRGQDVALRCDPISGHVSLFWYQQALGQGPEFLTYFQNEAQLDKSGLPSDRFFAERPEGSVSTLKIQRTQQEDSAVYLCASSLLPRNNEQFFGPGTRLTVL.

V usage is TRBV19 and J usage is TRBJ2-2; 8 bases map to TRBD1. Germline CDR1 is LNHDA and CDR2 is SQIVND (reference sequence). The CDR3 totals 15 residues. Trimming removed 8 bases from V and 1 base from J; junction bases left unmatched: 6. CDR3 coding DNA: TGTGCCAGTGGGCTCAGGGGGCTGAACACCGGGGAGCTGTTTTTT. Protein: CASGLRGLNTGELFF.

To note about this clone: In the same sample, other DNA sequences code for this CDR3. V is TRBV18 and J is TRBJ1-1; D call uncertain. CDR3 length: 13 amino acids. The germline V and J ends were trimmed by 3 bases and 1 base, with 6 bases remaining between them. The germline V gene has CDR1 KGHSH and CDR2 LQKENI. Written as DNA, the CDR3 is TGTGCCAGCTCACCTACCGGGAACACTGAAGCTTTCTTT. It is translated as CASSPTGNTEAFF. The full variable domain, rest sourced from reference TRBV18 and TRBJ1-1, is NAGVMQNPRHLVRRRGQEARLRCSPMKGHSHVYWYRQLPEEGLKFMVYLQKENIIDESGMPKERFSAEFPKEGPSILRIQQVVRGDSAAYFCASSPTGNTEAFFGQGTRLTVV.

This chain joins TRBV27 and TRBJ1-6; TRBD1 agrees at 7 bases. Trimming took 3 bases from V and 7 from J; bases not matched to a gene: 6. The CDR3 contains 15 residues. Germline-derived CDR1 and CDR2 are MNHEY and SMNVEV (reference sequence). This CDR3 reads CASSFSGQSNSPLHF. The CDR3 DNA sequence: TGTGCCAGCAGTTTCTCGGGACAGTCAAATTCACCCCTCCACTTT.

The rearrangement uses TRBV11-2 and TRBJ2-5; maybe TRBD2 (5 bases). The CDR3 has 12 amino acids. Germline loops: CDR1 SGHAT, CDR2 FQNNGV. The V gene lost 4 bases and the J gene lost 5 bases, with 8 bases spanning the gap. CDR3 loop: CASSWWRETQYF. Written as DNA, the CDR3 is TGTGCCAGCAGCTGGTGGAGGGAGACCCAGTACTTC.

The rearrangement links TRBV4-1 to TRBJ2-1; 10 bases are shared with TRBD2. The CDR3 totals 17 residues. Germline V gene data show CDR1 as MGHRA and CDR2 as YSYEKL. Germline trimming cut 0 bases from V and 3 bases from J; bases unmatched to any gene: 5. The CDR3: CASSQDRRTSGYNEQFF. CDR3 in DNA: TGCGCCAGCAGCCAAGATAGGAGGACTAGCGGCTACAATGAGCAGTTCTTC.

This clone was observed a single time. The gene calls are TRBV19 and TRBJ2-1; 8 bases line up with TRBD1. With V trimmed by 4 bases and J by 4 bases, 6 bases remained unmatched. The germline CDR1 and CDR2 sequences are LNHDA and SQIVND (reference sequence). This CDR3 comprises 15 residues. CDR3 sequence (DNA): TGTGCCAGTAGTACCAGACAGGGGCCTTACAATGAGCAGTTCTTC. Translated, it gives CASSTRQGPYNEQFF.

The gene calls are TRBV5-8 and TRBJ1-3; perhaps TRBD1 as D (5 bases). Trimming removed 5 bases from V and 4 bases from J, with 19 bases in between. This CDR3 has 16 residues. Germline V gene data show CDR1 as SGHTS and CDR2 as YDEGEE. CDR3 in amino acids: CASRKITGILGNTIYF. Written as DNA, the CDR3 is TGTGCCAGCAGGAAAATCACAGGCATATTGGGAAACACCATATATTTT.

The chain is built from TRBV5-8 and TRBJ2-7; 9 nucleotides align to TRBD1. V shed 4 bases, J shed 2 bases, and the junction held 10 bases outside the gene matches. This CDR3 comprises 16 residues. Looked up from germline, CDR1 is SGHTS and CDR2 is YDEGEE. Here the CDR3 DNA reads TGTGCCAGCAGCGGTCGGGGGACAGGGTTAACCTACGAGCAGTACTTC. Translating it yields CASSGRGTGLTYEQYF. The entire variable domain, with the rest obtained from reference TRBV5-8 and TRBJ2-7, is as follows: EAGVTQSPTHLIKTRGQQATLRCSPISGHTSVYWYQQALGLGLQFLLWYDEGEERNRGNFPPRFSGRQFPNYSSELNVNALELEDSALYLCASSGRGTGLTYEQYFGPGTRLTVT.

CDR3 bases: TGTGCCAGCAGCCAAGATTCAGGGGGCAAGGCCCAGTACTTC. Translating gives CASSQDSGGKAQYF. This rearrangement joins TRBV3-1 (or the pseudogene TRBV3-2) to TRBJ2-5; 8 bases are shared with TRBD1. Trimming took 0 bases from V and 9 from J; bases not matched to a gene: 6. Looked up from germline, CDR1 is LGHDT and CDR2 is YNNKEL (reference sequence). The CDR3 has 14 residues.

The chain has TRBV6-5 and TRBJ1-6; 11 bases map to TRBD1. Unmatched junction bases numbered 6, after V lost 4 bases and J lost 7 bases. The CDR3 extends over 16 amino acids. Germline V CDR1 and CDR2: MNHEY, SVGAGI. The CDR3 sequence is CASSSPRTGGNSPLHF. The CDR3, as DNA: TGTGCCAGCAGTTCTCCCCGGACAGGGGGCAATTCACCCCTCCACTTT.

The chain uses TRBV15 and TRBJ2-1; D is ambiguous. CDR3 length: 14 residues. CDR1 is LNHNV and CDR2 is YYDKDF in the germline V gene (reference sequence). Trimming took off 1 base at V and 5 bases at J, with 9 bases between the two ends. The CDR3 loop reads CATSRVTANNEQFF. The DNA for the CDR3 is TGTGCCACCAGCAGAGTAACTGCCAACAATGAGCAGTTCTTC.

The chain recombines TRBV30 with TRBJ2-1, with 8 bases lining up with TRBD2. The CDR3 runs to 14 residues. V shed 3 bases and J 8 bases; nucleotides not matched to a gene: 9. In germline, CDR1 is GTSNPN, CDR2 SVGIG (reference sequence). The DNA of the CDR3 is TGTGCCTGGAGCGTCGGGAGGGCCTGGGATGAGCAGTTCTTC. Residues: CAWSVGRAWDEQFF.

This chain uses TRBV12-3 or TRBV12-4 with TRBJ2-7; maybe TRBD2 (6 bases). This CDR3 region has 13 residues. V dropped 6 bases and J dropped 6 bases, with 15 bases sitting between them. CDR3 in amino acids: CASRGDSLGEQYF. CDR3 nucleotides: TGTGCCAGCAGGGGGGACTCGCTCGGCGAGCAGTACTTC.

CDR3 residues: CASSFGAVDTEAFF. The CDR3 DNA reads as TGTGCCAGCAGCTTTGGGGCGGTCGACACTGAAGCTTTCTTT. V and J are TRBV7-9 and TRBJ1-1, with D possibly being TRBD1 (5 bases). This CDR3 comprises 14 residues. The ends were cut back, 3 bases at V and 3 bases at J, with 11 bases in the middle. From germline, CDR1 is SEHNR and CDR2 FQNEAQ (reference sequence).

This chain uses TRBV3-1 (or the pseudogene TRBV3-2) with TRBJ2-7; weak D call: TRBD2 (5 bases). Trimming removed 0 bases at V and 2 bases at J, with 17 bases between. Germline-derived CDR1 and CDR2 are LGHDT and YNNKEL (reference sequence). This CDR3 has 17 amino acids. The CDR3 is CASSQDNAFSVAYEQYF. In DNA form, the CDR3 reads TGTGCCAGCAGCCAAGATAACGCCTTTAGCGTAGCCTACGAGCAGTACTTC.

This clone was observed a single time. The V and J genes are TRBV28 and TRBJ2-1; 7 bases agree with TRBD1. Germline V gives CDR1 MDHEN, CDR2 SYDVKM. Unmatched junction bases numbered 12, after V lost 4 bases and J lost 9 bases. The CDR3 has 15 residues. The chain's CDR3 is CASSSGQVSLGEQFF. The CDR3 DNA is TGTGCCAGCAGTTCCGGACAGGTCTCCCTCGGTGAGCAGTTCTTC.